Below, 13 T cell receptor beta chains from the same sample are listed, as sequenced in a study of blood T cell repertoires in COVID-19 (dated by TCRdb to 2018 to 2021). The library was built by means of the immunoSEQ multiplex PCR assay. Here the immuneACCESS table is served through TCRdb, limited to in-frame sequences with V and J called. Missing clones are a known gap in these copies; in checked studies unresolved V genes cover under half, and the rest lacks a known reason. The sample table contains tens of thousands of clones; only one count was recorded for approximately 86% of them. 3.4% of the sample belongs to the ten largest clones. Specimen: peripheral blood. These receptors were obtained from a middle-aged man with acute or convalescent COVID-19.

The chain recombines TRBV28 with TRBJ2-3, with D perhaps matching TRBD1 (6 bases). The ends were cut back, 3 bases at V and 5 bases at J, with 15 bases in the middle. The V gene's germline CDR1 is MDHEN and CDR2 SYDVKM. The CDR3 runs 15 residues. The CDR3: CASSLKQGTGDTQYF. CDR3 DNA sequence: TGTGCCAGCAGTTTGAAACAGGGAACTGGAGATACGCAGTATTTT.

V and J are TRBV18 and TRBJ2-5; 10 bases are a match to TRBD2. Per germline, CDR1 KGHSH and CDR2 LQKENI. The CDR3 length is 18 residues. Trimming cost V 3 bases and J 2 bases; bases outside gene matches: 12. CDR3 sequence reads: CASSPQRLAGRLQETQYF. In DNA form, the CDR3 reads TGTGCCAGCTCACCCCAAAGACTAGCGGGTAGATTGCAAGAGACCCAGTACTTC.

This clone appeared a single time. V and J are TRBV6-4 and TRBJ2-7; D not resolved. CDR3 size: 15 residues. Germline V CDR1 and CDR2: MRHNA, SNTAGT. V lost 3 bases and J lost 3, with 15 bases in between. CDR3 DNA: TGTGCCAGCAGTGATTTTGACAACCTTATCTACGAGCAGTACTTC. Translating gives CASSDFDNLIYEQYF.

The chain recombines TRBV5-1 with TRBJ1-5, with D possibly TRBD1 on 5 matching bases. Trimming pared 4 bases from V and 4 bases from J, leaving 15 bases between. The CDR3 totals 15 residues. Looked up from germline, CDR1 is SGHRS and CDR2 is YFSETQ. The CDR3 nucleotides read TGCGCCAGCAGCCCGGAAGGACGGACAAATCAGCCCCAGCATTTT. Residues: CASSPEGRTNQPQHF.

The CDR3 DNA is TGTGCCAGTAGTACGGACACAGGGTACGAGCAGTACTTC. Its translation: CASSTDTGYEQYF. The chain has TRBV19 and TRBJ2-7, with a tentative D call TRBD1 (6 bases). This CDR3 has 13 residues. Germline V gene lookup returns CDR1 LNHDA and CDR2 SQIVND (reference sequence). V lost 4 bases, J lost 4 bases, and 11 bases lay in between.

The V and J genes are TRBV24-1 and TRBJ2-2; 15 bases line up with TRBD2. Germline V gives CDR1 KGHDR, CDR2 SFDVKD. V trimming: 7 bases; J trimming: 6 bases; junction bases outside the gene matches: 2. This CDR3 has 15 amino acids. This CDR3 is CATRGLAGGSGELFF. The CDR3 DNA reads TGTGCCACCAGGGGACTAGCGGGAGGATCCGGGGAGCTGTTTTTT.

The CDR3 nucleotides are TGTGCCATCAGGGAAACAGGGAACGGCGAGCAGTACTTC. Amino acids: CAIRETGNGEQYF. The chain recombines TRBV10-3 with TRBJ2-7, with D possibly TRBD1 on 6 matching bases. CDR3 length: 13 residues. The V gene's germline CDR1 is ENHRY and CDR2 SYGVKD. V was shortened by 6 bases and J by 6 bases, with 15 bases between the two germline ends.

For the CDR3, the DNA is TGTGCCAGCAGTCGGGACAGGGTGAACACCGGGGAGCTGTTTTTT. Its protein is CASSRDRVNTGELFF. V is TRBV27 and J is TRBJ2-2; 9 positions match TRBD1. Germline trimming cut 5 bases from V and 1 base from J; bases unmatched to any gene: 2. CDR3 length: 15 amino acids. Germline CDR1 and CDR2: MNHEY and SMNVEV (reference sequence).

V usage is TRBV2 and J usage is TRBJ1-5, with TRBD1 as a possible D gene (6 bases). Trimming cost V 0 bases and J 3 bases, with 12 bases left between them. This CDR3 contains 16 residues. From germline, CDR1 is SNHLY and CDR2 FYNNEI. The CDR3 here is CASSEAHRATNQPQHF. The CDR3 DNA reads as TGTGCCAGCAGTGAAGCGCACAGGGCTACCAATCAGCCCCAGCATTTT. Full variable domain (missing parts from reference TRBV2 and TRBJ1-5): EPEVTQTPSHQVTQMGQEVILRCVPISNHLYFYWYRQILGQKVEFLVSFYNNEISEKSEIFDDQFSVERPDGSNFTLKIRSTKLEDSAMYFCASSEAHRATNQPQHFGDGTRLSIL.

The J gene is TRBJ1-1, the V gene TRBV5-1, with 9 positions matching TRBD1. With V trimmed by 5 bases and J by 1 base, 0 bases remained unmatched. Germline loops: CDR1 SGHRS, CDR2 YFSETQ. This CDR3 region has 13 residues. DNA for the CDR3: TGCGCCAGCAGACAGGGGGCGAACACTGAAGCTTTCTTT. Protein sequence: CASRQGANTEAFF.

The genes are TRBV18 and TRBJ2-7; 7 nucleotides agree with TRBD1. Germline CDR1 KGHSH, CDR2 LQKENI. The CDR3 extends over 14 amino acids. Trimming took 6 bases from V and 3 from J; bases not matched to a gene: 8. CDR3: CASSPGRGRYEQYF. In nucleotides, the CDR3 is TGTGCCAGCTCCCCGGGTAGGGGGCGCTACGAGCAGTACTTC.

The V gene is TRBV5-8, the J gene TRBJ1-1; D might be TRBD1 (6 bases). Germline CDR1 SGHTS, CDR2 YDEGEE. The V end was cut by 4 bases, the J end by 3 bases, with 13 bases between. This CDR3 region has 14 residues. For the CDR3, the DNA is TGTGCCAGCAGCCGCCGGGACACCTACACTGAAGCTTTCTTT. It translates to CASSRRDTYTEAFF.

The V call is TRBV24-1, the J call TRBJ1-2; D is possibly TRBD1 (5 bases). The CDR3 sequence is 12 residues long. In germline, CDR1 is KGHDR, CDR2 SFDVKD. The germline V and J ends were trimmed by 5 bases and 8 bases, with 11 bases remaining between them. The CDR3 DNA reads as TGTGCCACCAGTGCTGGGGGGTTCGGCTACACCTTC. Its translation is CATSAGGFGYTF.